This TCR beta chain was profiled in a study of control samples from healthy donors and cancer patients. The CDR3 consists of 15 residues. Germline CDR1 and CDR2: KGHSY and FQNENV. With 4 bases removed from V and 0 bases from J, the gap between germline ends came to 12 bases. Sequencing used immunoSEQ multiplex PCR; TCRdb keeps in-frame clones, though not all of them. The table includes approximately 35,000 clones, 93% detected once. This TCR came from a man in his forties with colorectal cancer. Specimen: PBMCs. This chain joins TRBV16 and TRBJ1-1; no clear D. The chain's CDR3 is CASSPQVSMNTEAFF. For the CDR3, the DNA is TGTGCCAGCAGCCCCCAGGTGTCTATGAACACTGAAGCTTTCTTT.